The 21 T cell receptor beta chains presented below share a single source sample, sequenced in a study of B cell selection in AIRE deficiency. Sequenced by immunoSEQ multiplex PCR; TCRdb stores in-frame clones only, minus some. The table shows more than 12,000 clones, with 85% to 95% occurring only once. Sorted regulatory T cells were CD4-positive, CD25-high and CD127-low or negative. What was sequenced was Tregs sorted from PBMCs. These receptors originate from a human donor with AIRE deficiency.

V usage is TRBV27 and J usage is TRBJ2-4, with D maybe TRBD1 (5 bases). Germline CDR1 is MNHEY and CDR2 is SMNVEV (reference sequence). The CDR3 loop spans 17 amino acids. V was cut by 6 bases and J by 0 bases, with 18 bases left in between. This CDR3 reads CASRSRSGFLAKNIQYF. CDR3 DNA: TGTGCCAGCAGGTCCAGGTCAGGGTTCTTAGCCAAAAACATTCAGTACTTC.

The chain uses TRBV18 and TRBJ1-4; unclear D gene. The CDR3 consists of 11 residues. V was trimmed by 2 bases and J by 13 bases, leaving 8 bases between them. Germline lookup yields CDR1 KGHSH and CDR2 LQKENI. The CDR3 here is CASSPDVGLFF. In nucleotides, the CDR3 is TGTGCCAGCTCACCAGACGTTGGACTGTTTTTT.

This chain joins TRBV7-2 and TRBJ2-3, with 8 nucleotides matching TRBD2. CDR3 length: 16 residues. V lost 0 bases to trimming and J lost 2 bases; unmatched junction nucleotides: 4. Germline CDR1 SGHTA, CDR2 FQGNSA. The CDR3 protein is CASSLALGRATDTQYF. For the CDR3, the DNA is TGTGCCAGCAGCTTAGCGCTCGGGAGGGCCACAGATACGCAGTATTTT.

The V and J genes are TRBV27 and TRBJ2-1; D remains unclear. Germline assignment: CDR1 MNHEY and CDR2 SMNVEV (reference sequence). This CDR3 contains 14 residues. Deletions cut 2 bases from V and 1 base from J, with 6 bases between. CDR3 sequence (DNA): TGTGCCAGCAGTTTAAGGGTTTCCTACAATGAGCAGTTCTTC. Its translation: CASSLRVSYNEQFF.

This clone was seen more than once but under ten times. This sequence joins TRBV19 and TRBJ2-3, with 9 bases matching TRBD2. The CDR3 has 17 amino acids. With 5 bases clipped from V and 3 bases from J, the junction kept 12 bases outside the gene matches. Germline lookup yields CDR1 LNHDA and CDR2 SQIVND (reference sequence). The CDR3 DNA follows: TGTGCCAGTAGTCGTGGCGGCGGGAGGGCCAGGACAGATACGCAGTATTTT. Translation gives CASSRGGGRARTDTQYF.

The rearrangement joins TRBV20-1 to TRBJ2-5; the D gene could be TRBD1 or TRBD2 (5 bases each). TRBJ2-7 explains the end of the DNA better; the J call may be wrong. The germline V gene encodes CDR1 DFQATT and CDR2 SNEGSKA (reference sequence). This CDR3 is 11 amino acids long. As DNA, the CDR3 is TGCAGTGCAGCGTGGGGACACGAGCAGTACTTC. Translating it yields CSAAWGHEQYF.

The chain joins TRBV28 to TRBJ2-1; TRBD2 matches at 9 bases. From germline, CDR1 is MDHEN and CDR2 SYDVKM. The ends lost 0 bases at V and 3 bases at J; junction bases unmatched: 6. The CDR3 runs to 17 residues. The CDR3 DNA sequence: TGTGCCAGCAGTTTATGGGGTAGCGGGAGTATCTACAATGAGCAGTTCTTC. Translation: CASSLWGSGSIYNEQFF.

The chain joins TRBV6-6 to TRBJ2-3, with 7 nucleotides matching TRBD2. V dropped 2 bases and J dropped 4; count of bases not matched to a gene: 9. This CDR3 region has 16 residues. The V gene's germline CDR1 is MNHNY and CDR2 SVGAGI (reference sequence). In nucleotides, the CDR3 is TGTGCCAGCAGTTACCGGGACGCGGCGGGGGCAGATACGCAGTATTTT. Residues: CASSYRDAAGADTQYF.

This rearrangement joins TRBV7-2 to TRBJ1-6; D remains unclear. This CDR3 has 18 residues. The ends were cut back, 1 base at V and 0 bases at J, with 13 bases in the middle. Germline CDR1 SGHTA, CDR2 FQGNSA. This CDR3 is CASSLDLAASSYNSPLHF. In DNA, the CDR3 is TGTGCCAGCAGCTTAGATCTGGCGGCAAGCTCCTATAATTCACCCCTCCACTTT.

This clone was detected only once. The V gene is TRBV28, the J gene TRBJ2-1, with D perhaps TRBD1 (5 bases). V lost 5 bases and J lost 2, with 13 bases in between. The CDR3 covers 15 residues. In germline, CDR1 is MDHEN, CDR2 SYDVKM. The CDR3 DNA sequence: TGTGCCAGCAGTCGGCCGGGCAGGGCCTACAATGAGCAGTTCTTC. Translating it yields CASSRPGRAYNEQFF.

This clone came up once. V and J are TRBV28 and TRBJ2-1; maybe TRBD1 (11 bases). The germline CDR1 and CDR2 sequences are MDHEN and SYDVKM. The CDR3 consists of 19 residues. V gave up 6 bases and J gave up 7 bases, with 31 bases separating them. This CDR3 reads CASRGRDRGRSSGRNEQFF. For the CDR3, the DNA is TGTGCCAGCAGGGGCCGGGACAGGGGGAGGTCTAGCGGGAGAAATGAGCAGTTCTTC.

This rearrangement joins TRBV5-4 to TRBJ2-1, with a weak D call TRBD2 (5 bases). Per the germline V gene, CDR1 is SGHNT and CDR2 is YYREEE (reference sequence). The CDR3 runs to 17 residues. V lost 4 bases and J 4 bases, leaving 21 bases between the germline ends. CDR3 protein: CASSRGWVKGVYNEQFF. DNA of the CDR3: TGTGCCAGCAGCAGAGGATGGGTGAAGGGAGTTTACAATGAGCAGTTCTTC.

The chain recombines TRBV6-6 with TRBJ1-2; D is perhaps TRBD1 (5 bases). The V gene's germline CDR1 is MNHNY and CDR2 SVGAGI (reference sequence). CDR3 length equals 12 residues. Trimming cost V 7 bases and J 3 bases, with 9 bases left between them. CDR3 in DNA: TGTGCCAGCACCCAGGGATACTATGGCTACACCTTC. This translates into CASTQGYYGYTF.

This clone is labeled as medium-sized. V is TRBV7-3 and J is TRBJ2-3, with 9 bases that match TRBD2. The V segment lost 5 bases and the J segment 2 bases; nucleotides outside the gene matches: 5. The CDR3 is 15 residues long. Germline CDR1 SGHTA, CDR2 FQGTGA. CDR3 region: CASSPGTSYTDTQYF. The CDR3 bases are TGTGCCAGCAGCCCCGGGACTAGCTACACAGATACGCAGTATTTT.

This clone showed up just once. The V gene is TRBV6-6, the J gene TRBJ2-3; perhaps TRBD2 as D (7 bases). This CDR3 comprises 13 residues. Germline loops: CDR1 MNHNY, CDR2 SVGAGI (reference sequence). Between the trimmed V and J ends, which lost 5 bases and 6 bases, there was a span of 12 bases. The CDR3, as DNA: TGTGCCAGCAGTAGGGGGGGGAGGGATACGCAGTATTTT. Amino acid sequence: CASSRGGRDTQYF.

CDR3 DNA sequence: TGTGCCAGCACGAGCTCCTACGAGCAGTACTTC. Its protein is CASTSSYEQYF. This chain links TRBV2 with TRBJ2-7; D unclear. The CDR3 totals 11 residues. V dropped 7 bases and J dropped 0 bases, with 4 bases sitting between them. Germline assignment: CDR1 SNHLY and CDR2 FYNNEI.

This chain joins TRBV27 and TRBJ2-7; TRBD1 agrees at 7 bases. The junction had 8 bases not matched to a gene; V was cut back by 3 bases and J by 6 bases. This CDR3 region has 14 residues. In germline, CDR1 is MNHEY, CDR2 SMNVEV (reference sequence). The CDR3 sequence is CASSLRRGWGEQYF. Here the CDR3 DNA reads TGTGCCAGCAGTTTGCGCAGGGGGTGGGGCGAGCAGTACTTC.

This clone was seen only once. The V and J genes are TRBV7-9 and TRBJ1-1; D uncertain. The V end was cut by 3 bases, the J end by 1 base, with 9 bases between. CDR3 length equals 14 residues. Per germline, CDR1 SEHNR and CDR2 FQNEAQ (reference sequence). The CDR3 here is CASSLDGKNTEAFF. The CDR3 DNA is TGTGCCAGCAGCTTGGACGGAAAGAACACTGAAGCTTTCTTT.

The rearrangement links TRBV18 to TRBJ2-7; D gene ambiguous. The CDR3 is 13 amino acids. Germline V CDR1 and CDR2: KGHSH, LQKENI. With 3 bases removed from V and 4 bases from J, the gap between germline ends came to 10 bases. The CDR3, as DNA: TGTGCCAGCTCACCCGCGTTACTTTACGAGCAGTACTTC. Amino acid sequence: CASSPALLYEQYF.

This chain joins TRBV27 and TRBJ2-1, with D possibly called TRBD1 or TRBD2 (6 bases each). V was clipped by 3 bases and J by 4 bases, with 13 bases between them. CDR3 length: 15 amino acids. The germline V gene encodes CDR1 MNHEY and CDR2 SMNVEV (reference sequence). CDR3 nucleotide sequence: TGTGCCAGCAGTTTTGGGGGGACACATTACAATGAGCAGTTCTTC. Residues: CASSFGGTHYNEQFF.

The CDR3 reads CASSVGDNKDNSPLHF. CDR3 coding DNA: TGTGCCAGCAGCGTGGGGGACAACAAAGATAATTCACCCCTCCACTTT. The V and J genes are TRBV9 and TRBJ1-6, with D possibly TRBD1 on 6 matching bases. CDR1 and CDR2 (germline): SGDLS, YYNGEE. V dropped 2 bases and J dropped 5 bases, with 14 bases sitting between them. There are 16 residues in the CDR3.